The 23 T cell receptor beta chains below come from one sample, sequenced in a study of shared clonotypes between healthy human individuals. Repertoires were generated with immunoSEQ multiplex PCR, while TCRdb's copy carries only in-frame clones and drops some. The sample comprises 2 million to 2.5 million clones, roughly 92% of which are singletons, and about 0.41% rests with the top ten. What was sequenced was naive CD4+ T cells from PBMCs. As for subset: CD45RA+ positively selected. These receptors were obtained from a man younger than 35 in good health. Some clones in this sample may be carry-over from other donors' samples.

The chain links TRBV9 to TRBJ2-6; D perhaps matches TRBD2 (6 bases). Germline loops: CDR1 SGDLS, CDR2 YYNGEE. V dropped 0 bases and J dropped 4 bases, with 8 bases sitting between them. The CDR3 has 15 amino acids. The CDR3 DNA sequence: TGTGCCAGCAGCGTAGGGACTATGGGGGCCAACGTCCTGACTTTC. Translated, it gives CASSVGTMGANVLTF.

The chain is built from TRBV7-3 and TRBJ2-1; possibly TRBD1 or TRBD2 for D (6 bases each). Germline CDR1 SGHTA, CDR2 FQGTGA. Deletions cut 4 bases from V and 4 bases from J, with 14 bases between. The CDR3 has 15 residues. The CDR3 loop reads CASSSAGGGYNEQFF. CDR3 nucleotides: TGTGCCAGCAGCTCCGCAGGAGGGGGGTACAATGAGCAGTTCTTC.

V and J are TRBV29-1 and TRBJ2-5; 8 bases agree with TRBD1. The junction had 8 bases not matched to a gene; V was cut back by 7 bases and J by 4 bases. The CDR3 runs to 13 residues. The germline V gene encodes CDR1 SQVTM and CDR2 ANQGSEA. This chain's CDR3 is CSGSGGQGETQYF. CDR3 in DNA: TGCAGCGGTTCAGGGGGCCAGGGAGAGACCCAGTACTTC.

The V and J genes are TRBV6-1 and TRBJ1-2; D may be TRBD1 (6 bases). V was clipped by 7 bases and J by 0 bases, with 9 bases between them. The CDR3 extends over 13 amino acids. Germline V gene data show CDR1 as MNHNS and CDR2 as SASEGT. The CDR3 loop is CASTWTANYGYTF. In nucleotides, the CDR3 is TGTGCCAGCACCTGGACAGCTAACTATGGCTACACCTTC.

The CDR3 is CASRAVSLQEGFF. CDR3 nucleotide sequence: TGTGCCAGCAGGGCTGTATCTTTGCAGGAGGGTTTCTTT. This sequence joins TRBV6-1 and TRBJ1-1; no clear D gene. CDR1 MNHNS and CDR2 SASEGT come from the germline V gene. CDR3 length: 13 amino acids. V lost 6 bases and J 13 bases, leaving 21 bases between the germline ends.

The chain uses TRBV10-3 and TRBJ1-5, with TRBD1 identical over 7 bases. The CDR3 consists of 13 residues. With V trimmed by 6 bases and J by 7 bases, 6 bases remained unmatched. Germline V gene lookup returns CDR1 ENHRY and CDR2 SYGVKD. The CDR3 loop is CAISTDRAQPQHF. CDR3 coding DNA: TGTGCCATCAGCACCGACAGGGCCCAGCCCCAGCATTTT.

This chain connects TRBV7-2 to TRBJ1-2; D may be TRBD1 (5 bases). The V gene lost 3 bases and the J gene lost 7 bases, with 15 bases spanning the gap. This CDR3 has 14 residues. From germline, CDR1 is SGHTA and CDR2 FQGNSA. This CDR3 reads CASSFFFGGGGYTF. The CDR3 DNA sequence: TGTGCCAGCAGCTTCTTCTTTGGGGGAGGTGGCTACACCTTC.

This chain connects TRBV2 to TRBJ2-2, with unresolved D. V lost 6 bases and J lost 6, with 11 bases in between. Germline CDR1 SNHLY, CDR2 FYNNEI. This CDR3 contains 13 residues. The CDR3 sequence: CASRNSGSGELFF. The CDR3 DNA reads TGTGCCAGCAGGAACTCGGGTTCCGGGGAGCTGTTTTTT.

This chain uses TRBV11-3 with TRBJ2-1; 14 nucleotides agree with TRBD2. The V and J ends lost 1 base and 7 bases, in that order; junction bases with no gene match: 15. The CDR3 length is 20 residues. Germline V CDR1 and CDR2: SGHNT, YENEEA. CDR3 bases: TGTGCCAGCAGCTTAGGGGGGACTAGCGGGAGTGTTGGAAGGAGGAATGAGCAGTTCTTC. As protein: CASSLGGTSGSVGRRNEQFF.

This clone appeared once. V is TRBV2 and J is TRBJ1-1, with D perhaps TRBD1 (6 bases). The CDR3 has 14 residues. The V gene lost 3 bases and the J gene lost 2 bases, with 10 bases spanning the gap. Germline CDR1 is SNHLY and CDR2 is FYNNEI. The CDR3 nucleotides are TGTGCCAGCAGTGACGCCAGGGGAAACACTGAAGCTTTCTTT. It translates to CASSDARGNTEAFF.

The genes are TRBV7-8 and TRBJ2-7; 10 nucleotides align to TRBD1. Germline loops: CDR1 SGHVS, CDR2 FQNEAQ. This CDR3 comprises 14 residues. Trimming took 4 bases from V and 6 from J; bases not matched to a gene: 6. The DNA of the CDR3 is TGTGCCAGCAGCTCGGACAGGGGGACCTTCGAGCAGTACTTC. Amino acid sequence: CASSSDRGTFEQYF.

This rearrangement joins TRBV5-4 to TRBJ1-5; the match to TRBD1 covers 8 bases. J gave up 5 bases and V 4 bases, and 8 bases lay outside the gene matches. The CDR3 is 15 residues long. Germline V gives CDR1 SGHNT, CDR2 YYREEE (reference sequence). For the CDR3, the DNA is TGTGCCAGCAGCCCCGCAGGGGGCCGGGATCAGCCCCAGCATTTT. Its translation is CASSPAGGRDQPQHF.

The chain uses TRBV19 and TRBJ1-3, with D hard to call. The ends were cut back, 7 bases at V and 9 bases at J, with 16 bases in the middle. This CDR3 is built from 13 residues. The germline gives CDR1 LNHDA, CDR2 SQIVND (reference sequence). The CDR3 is CASTQVPGRTIYF. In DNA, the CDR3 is TGTGCCAGTACGCAGGTACCCGGTCGCACCATATATTTT.

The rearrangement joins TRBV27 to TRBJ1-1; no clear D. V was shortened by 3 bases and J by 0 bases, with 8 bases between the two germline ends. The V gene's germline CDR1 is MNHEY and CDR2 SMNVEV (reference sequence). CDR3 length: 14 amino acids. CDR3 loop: CASSFTRLNTEAFF. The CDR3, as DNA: TGTGCCAGCAGTTTCACCCGACTGAACACTGAAGCTTTCTTT.

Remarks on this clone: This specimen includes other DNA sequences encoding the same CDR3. This CDR3 reads CASSLVGGTNEKLFF. CDR3 DNA sequence: TGCGCCAGCAGCTTGGTAGGTGGGACTAATGAAAAACTGTTTTTT. The rearrangement joins TRBV5-1 to TRBJ1-4; D is unclear. CDR3 length: 15 residues. With 0 bases removed from V and 2 bases from J, the gap between germline ends came to 8 bases. Germline V gene lookup returns CDR1 SGHRS and CDR2 YFSETQ.

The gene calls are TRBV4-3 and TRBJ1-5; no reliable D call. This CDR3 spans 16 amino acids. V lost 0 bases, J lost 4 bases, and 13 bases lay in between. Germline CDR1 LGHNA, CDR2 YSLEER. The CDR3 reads CASSQDNTRKNQPQHF. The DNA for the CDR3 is TGCGCCAGCAGCCAAGATAATACGCGGAAGAATCAGCCCCAGCATTTT.

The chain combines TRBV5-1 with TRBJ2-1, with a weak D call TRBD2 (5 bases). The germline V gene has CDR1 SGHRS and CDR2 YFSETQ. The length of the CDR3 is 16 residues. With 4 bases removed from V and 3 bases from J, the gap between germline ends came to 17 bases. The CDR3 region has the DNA TGCGCCAGCAGCCAACACAGCCGCCGGGACTACAATGAGCAGTTCTTC. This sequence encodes CASSQHSRRDYNEQFF. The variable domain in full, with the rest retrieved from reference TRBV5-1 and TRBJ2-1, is KAGVTQTPRYLIKTRGQQVTLSCSPISGHRSVSWYQQTPGQGLQFLFEYFSETQRNKGNFPGRFSGRQFSNSRSEMNVSTLELGDSALYLCASSQHSRRDYNEQFFGPGTRLTVL.

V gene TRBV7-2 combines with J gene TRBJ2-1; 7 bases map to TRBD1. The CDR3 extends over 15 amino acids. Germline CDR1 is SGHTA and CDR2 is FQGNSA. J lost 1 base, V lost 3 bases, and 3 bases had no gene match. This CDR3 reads CASSLTGRSYNEQFF. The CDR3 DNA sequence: TGTGCCAGCAGCTTGACAGGGCGATCCTACAATGAGCAGTTCTTC.

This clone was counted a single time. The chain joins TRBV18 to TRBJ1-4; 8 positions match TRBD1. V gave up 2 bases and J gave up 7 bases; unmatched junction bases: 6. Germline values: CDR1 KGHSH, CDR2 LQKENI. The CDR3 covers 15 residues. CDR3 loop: CASSPGWTGTEKLFF. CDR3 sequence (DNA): TGTGCCAGCTCACCAGGGTGGACAGGGACTGAAAAACTGTTTTTT.

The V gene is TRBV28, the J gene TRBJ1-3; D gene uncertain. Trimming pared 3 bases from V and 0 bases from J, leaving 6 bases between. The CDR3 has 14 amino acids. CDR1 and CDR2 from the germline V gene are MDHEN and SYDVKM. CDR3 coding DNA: TGTGCCAGCAGTTTCAAGATCTCTGGAAACACCATATATTTT. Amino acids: CASSFKISGNTIYF.

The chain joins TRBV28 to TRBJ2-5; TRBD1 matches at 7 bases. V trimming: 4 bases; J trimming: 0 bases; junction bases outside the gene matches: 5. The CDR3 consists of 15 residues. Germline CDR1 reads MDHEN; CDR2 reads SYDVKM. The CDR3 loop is CASSSLTGHQETQYF. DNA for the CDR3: TGTGCCAGCAGTTCCCTGACAGGGCACCAAGAGACCCAGTACTTC.

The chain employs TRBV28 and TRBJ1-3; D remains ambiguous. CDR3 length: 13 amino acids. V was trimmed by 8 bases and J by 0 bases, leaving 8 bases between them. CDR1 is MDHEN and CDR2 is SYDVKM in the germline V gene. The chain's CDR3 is CASLRYSGNTIYF. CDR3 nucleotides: TGTGCCAGCCTTAGGTACTCTGGAAACACCATATATTTT.

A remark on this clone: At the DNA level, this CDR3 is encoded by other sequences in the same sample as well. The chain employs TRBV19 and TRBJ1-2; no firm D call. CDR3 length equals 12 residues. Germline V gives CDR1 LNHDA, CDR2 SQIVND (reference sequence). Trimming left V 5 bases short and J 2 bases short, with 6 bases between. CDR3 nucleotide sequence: TGTGCCAGTAGTCGGCAGAACTATGGCTACACCTTC. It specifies CASSRQNYGYTF.